One and the same sample provided the 31 T cell receptor beta chains below, sequenced in a study of blood T cells in healthy people across ages. Through a sample-barcoded 5' primer and a J-beta primer mix, a second PCR was run for about 6 to 11 cycles. In TCRdb, the 5' RACE reads were re-called with MiXCR into one record per CDR3 protein. The table records about 1,600,000 distinct CDR3 sequences, roughly 45% of them present only once. The sequenced sample was blood. The receptors here all came from a woman younger than 30 in good health.

The chain combines TRBV27 with TRBJ1-2, with D possibly TRBD1 on 6 matching bases. The CDR3 runs 14 residues. Germline values: CDR1 MNHEY, CDR2 SMNVEV (reference sequence). Trimming took off 3 bases at V and 3 bases at J, with 11 bases between the two ends. CDR3 sequence: CASSFSGQHYGYTF. The CDR3 DNA sequence: TGTGCCAGCAGTTTCTCAGGACAGCACTATGGCTACACCTTC.

This clonotype was detected a few times. The chain carries TRBV3-1 and TRBJ2-1; 8 positions agree with TRBD2. CDR3 length: 14 residues. The germline V gene has CDR1 LGHDT and CDR2 YNNKEL (reference sequence). V trimming: 7 bases; J trimming: 5 bases; junction bases outside the gene matches: 7. CDR3 in amino acids: CASTTGGGDNEQFF. The CDR3 DNA reads TGTGCCAGCACCACGGGGGGGGGAGACAATGAGCAGTTCTTC.

The chain recombines TRBV7-2 with TRBJ1-2; no reliable D call. CDR1 SGHTA and CDR2 FQGNSA come from the germline V gene. With 1 base removed from V and 4 bases from J, the gap between germline ends came to 4 bases. This CDR3 is 12 amino acids long. The CDR3 bases are TGTGCCAGCAGCTTAGGGCGCTATGGCTACACCTTC. Its translation is CASSLGRYGYTF.

This chain joins TRBV5-1 and TRBJ2-7; tentative D call: TRBD2 (5 bases). CDR1 SGHRS and CDR2 YFSETQ come from the germline V gene. Deletions cut 6 bases from V and 3 bases from J, with 13 bases between. CDR3 size: 13 residues. CDR3 coding DNA: TGCGCCAGCAACCACGGGGAGTACTACGAGCAGTACTTC. Its translation: CASNHGEYYEQYF.

This clonotype has just a few counts. This rearrangement joins TRBV12-3 or TRBV12-4 to TRBJ2-7, with D perhaps matching TRBD2 (6 bases). V was pared by 6 bases and J by 3 bases, with 18 bases between. The CDR3 is 15 residues long. The CDR3 DNA reads TGTGCCAGCAGCCCCTCACTCAGACTAGACTACGAGCAGTACTTC. Protein product: CASSPSLRLDYEQYF.

This chain connects TRBV7-8 to TRBJ2-3; 11 bases are shared with TRBD2. The V gene's germline CDR1 is SGHVS and CDR2 FQNEAQ. The CDR3 runs to 16 residues. Trimming at V came to 5 bases and at J to 8 bases, leaving 12 bases not matched to a gene. CDR3 coding DNA: TGTGCCAGCAGCCACGGGACTAGCGGAGTAGAAGGTACGCAGTATTTT. It codes for CASSHGTSGVEGTQYF. Full variable domain (rest looked up from reference TRBV7-8 and TRBJ2-3): GAGVSQSPRYKVAKRGQDVALRCDPISGHVSLFWYQQALGQGPEFLTYFQNEAQLDKSGLPSDRFFAERPEGSVSTLKIQRTQQEDSAVYLCASSHGTSGVEGTQYFGPGTRLTVL.

The genes are TRBV19 and TRBJ2-1; D is possibly TRBD2 (5 bases). The CDR3 extends over 16 amino acids. CDR1 LNHDA and CDR2 SQIVND come from the germline V gene (reference sequence). V dropped 4 bases and J dropped 0 bases, with 13 bases sitting between them. CDR3 nucleotides: TGTGCCAGTAGTAGACCTTGGAGCGGCTCCTACAATGAGCAGTTCTTC. Translated: CASSRPWSGSYNEQFF.

This chain uses TRBV2 with TRBJ2-1; TRBD2 matches at 7 bases. V gave up 11 bases and J gave up 6 bases; unmatched junction bases: 7. Germline lookup yields CDR1 SNHLY and CDR2 FYNNEI. This CDR3 spans 12 amino acids. CDR3 residues: CAGGDYVNEQFF. The CDR3 coding sequence is TGTGCCGGGGGGGACTACGTCAATGAGCAGTTCTTC.

This clonotype was observed at least ten times. The rearrangement joins TRBV6-1 to TRBJ2-7, with unresolved D. From germline, CDR1 is MNHNS and CDR2 SASEGT. The V end lost 4 bases, the J end lost 2 bases, and 15 bases lay between the germline ends. The CDR3 totals 15 residues. CDR3 DNA sequence: TGTGCCAGCAGTGCCAAGGGCCCCGGCGCCTACGAGCAGTACTTC. Its protein product is CASSAKGPGAYEQYF.

J is TRBJ2-4 and V is TRBV20-1; a weak D match, TRBD2 (6 bases). The end of the DNA fits TRBJ2-5 better, so the J call may be wrong. Germline CDR1 is DFQATT and CDR2 is SNEGSKA (reference sequence). The CDR3 is made up of 15 amino acids. CDR3 sequence reads: CSGHFPGTAEETQYF. Written as DNA, the CDR3 is TGCAGTGGCCACTTCCCCGGGACTGCGGAAGAGACCCAGTACTTC.

The chain is built from TRBV7-9 and TRBJ1-1; TRBD1 matches at 7 bases. V lost 5 bases to trimming and J lost 7 bases; unmatched junction nucleotides: 19. The CDR3 length is 17 residues. Germline CDR1 is SEHNR and CDR2 is FQNEAQ (reference sequence). Written as DNA, the CDR3 is TGTGCCAGCAGCCACCCATCCGCCGGGACAGCGCGCCATGAAGCTTTCTTT. Translating gives CASSHPSAGTARHEAFF.

In its sample, this clonotype was seen many times. J is TRBJ2-3 and V is TRBV12-3 or TRBV12-4; 10 bases map to TRBD2. V shed 4 bases and J 7 bases; nucleotides not matched to a gene: 8. This CDR3 region has 15 residues. CDR3 sequence reads: CASSSEREGLNTQYF. Here the CDR3 DNA reads TGTGCCAGCAGTTCAGAGCGGGAGGGCCTGAATACGCAGTATTTT.

The chain combines TRBV10-3 with TRBJ1-2; tentative D call: TRBD1 (6 bases). Germline CDR1 is ENHRY and CDR2 is SYGVKD. Trimming shortened V by 6 bases and J by 3 bases, and 23 bases separated the two germline ends. The CDR3 has 17 amino acids. The CDR3: CAIRSGLGATSDYGYTF. CDR3 sequence (DNA): TGTGCCATCAGGTCGGGACTGGGGGCAACCTCCGACTATGGCTACACCTTC.

The rearrangement links TRBV7-2 to TRBJ2-3; 9 bases line up with TRBD2. This CDR3 comprises 17 residues. The V gene's germline CDR1 is SGHTA and CDR2 FQGNSA. V dropped 4 bases and J dropped 2; count of bases not matched to a gene: 10. The CDR3 nucleotides read TGTGCCAGCAGCTCCCGCCCTAGCGGGATCGTCACAGATACGCAGTATTTT. Amino acid sequence: CASSSRPSGIVTDTQYF.

The rearrangement uses TRBV5-1 and TRBJ1-2; tentatively, D is TRBD1 (5 bases). In germline, CDR1 is SGHRS, CDR2 YFSETQ. The CDR3 spans 13 residues. Trimming removed 0 bases from V and 6 bases from J, with 9 bases in between. CDR3 DNA: TGCGCCAGCAGCTTGGGGGGCTCCGATGGCTACACCTTC. Amino acid sequence: CASSLGGSDGYTF.

This clonotype was seen more than once but under ten times. The V call is TRBV28, the J call TRBJ1-2, with 9 bases lining up with TRBD1. Germline CDR1 and CDR2: MDHEN and SYDVKM. The CDR3 extends over 13 amino acids. After removal of 5 bases from V and 7 bases from J, the junction contained 5 bases not matched to a gene. The CDR3 sequence is CASSVGTGTGYTF. In nucleotides, the CDR3 is TGTGCCAGCAGTGTGGGGACAGGGACTGGCTACACCTTC.

The V gene is TRBV20-1, the J gene TRBJ1-2; D is unresolved. V dropped 0 bases and J dropped 8 bases, with 19 bases sitting between them. Germline CDR1 DFQATT, CDR2 SNEGSKA (reference sequence). The CDR3 contains 15 residues. CDR3 coding DNA: TGCAGTGCTAGAGACCCACGAGAACTCGTGGACGGCTACACCTTC. This encodes CSARDPRELVDGYTF.

This clonotype was observed a handful of times. V gene TRBV10-3 combines with J gene TRBJ2-1, with TRBD2 identical over 14 bases. This CDR3 region has 14 residues. Germline CDR1 ENHRY, CDR2 SYGVKD. V dropped 6 bases and J dropped 5; count of bases not matched to a gene: 0. The CDR3 reads CAIRTSGGDNEQFF. CDR3 DNA sequence: TGTGCCATCAGGACTAGCGGGGGGGACAATGAGCAGTTCTTC.

The chain links TRBV29-1 to TRBJ2-7, with 11 bases fitting TRBD2. The CDR3 totals 14 residues. J lost 2 bases, V lost 6 bases, and 6 bases had no gene match. Germline values: CDR1 SQVTM, CDR2 ANQGSEA. The CDR3 reads CSVGTSGNPYEQYF. The DNA of the CDR3 is TGCAGCGTGGGGACTAGCGGTAATCCCTACGAGCAGTACTTC.

This CDR3 reads CASSPGWTGTIQETQYF. The CDR3 bases are TGCGCCAGCAGCCCGGGATGGACAGGGACGATACAAGAGACCCAGTACTTC. This chain joins TRBV5-1 and TRBJ2-5, with 8 bases lining up with TRBD1. Trimming cost V 4 bases and J 2 bases; bases outside gene matches: 13. Germline V gene sequence: CDR1 SGHRS, CDR2 YFSETQ. This CDR3 is 17 amino acids long.

The rearrangement uses TRBV19 and TRBJ2-3; no definite D call. The CDR3 is 18 residues long. Trimming removed 5 bases from V and 6 bases from J, with 27 bases in between. Germline-derived CDR1 and CDR2 are LNHDA and SQIVND (reference sequence). CDR3 sequence reads: CASSLNSASGAAWDTQYF. Here the CDR3 DNA reads TGTGCCAGTAGTCTGAACAGCGCCTCCGGAGCCGCATGGGATACGCAGTATTTT.

This chain links TRBV4-2 with TRBJ1-1, with D perhaps matching TRBD1 (5 bases). The V end was cut by 0 bases, the J end by 7 bases, with 6 bases between. Germline V lookup: CDR1 LGHNA, CDR2 YNFKEQ. This CDR3 is 12 amino acids long. The DNA for the CDR3 is TGTGCCAGCAGCCAAGATGACAGTGAAGCTTTCTTT. Protein product: CASSQDDSEAFF.

This chain links TRBV5-1 with TRBJ2-1, with D possibly being TRBD2 (5 bases). Germline V gene data show CDR1 as SGHRS and CDR2 as YFSETQ. This CDR3 spans 17 amino acids. V dropped 2 bases and J dropped 4 bases, with 19 bases sitting between them. CDR3: CASSFGRRGSEYNEQFF. The CDR3 nucleotides read TGCGCCAGCAGCTTCGGCAGGCGAGGGTCGGAGTACAATGAGCAGTTCTTC.

The chain has TRBV12-3 or TRBV12-4 and TRBJ2-1, with D possibly matching TRBD2 (6 bases). Deletions cut 8 bases from V and 7 bases from J, with 21 bases between. This CDR3 has 15 residues. CDR3 amino acids: CASALRGGLGNEQFF. In DNA, the CDR3 is TGTGCCAGCGCATTGAGGGGAGGTTTGGGGAATGAGCAGTTCTTC.

This clonotype was seen a handful of times. The gene calls are TRBV7-2 and TRBJ2-3, with 8 bases lining up with TRBD2. The V segment lost 2 bases and the J segment 6 bases; nucleotides outside the gene matches: 4. Germline-derived CDR1 and CDR2 are SGHTA and FQGNSA. The CDR3 is 14 amino acids. The CDR3: CASSLPGGGDTQYF. The DNA of the CDR3 is TGTGCCAGCAGCTTACCGGGCGGGGGGGATACGCAGTATTTT. The variable domain in full, with the rest retrieved from reference TRBV7-2 and TRBJ2-3, is GAGVSQSPSNKVTEKGKDVELRCDPISGHTALYWYRQSLGQGLEFLIYFQGNSAPDKSGLPSDRFSAERTGGSVSTLTIQRTQQEDSAVYLCASSLPGGGDTQYFGPGTRLTVL.

V usage is TRBV5-1 and J usage is TRBJ1-6; the match to TRBD1 covers 9 bases. The germline gives CDR1 SGHRS, CDR2 YFSETQ. The CDR3 contains 15 residues. J gave up 10 bases and V 3 bases, and 8 bases lay outside the gene matches. CDR3 DNA sequence: TGCGCCAGCAGCTCCGGGACAGGGTCTTACTCACCCCTCCACTTT. This sequence encodes CASSSGTGSYSPLHF.

The table lists this clonotype with a few counts. The J gene is TRBJ2-5, the V gene TRBV6-6; D is uncertain. Germline CDR1 is MNHNY and CDR2 is SVGAGI (reference sequence). The CDR3 spans 14 residues. V was cut by 5 bases and J by 3 bases, with 13 bases left in between. The CDR3 DNA is TGTGCCAGCAGTCCACCAACGAGTGAAGAGACCCAGTACTTC. Protein product: CASSPPTSEETQYF.

The chain is built from TRBV6-5 and TRBJ2-1, with 9 bases matching TRBD2. The CDR3 runs 14 residues. The V and J ends lost 6 bases and 10 bases, in that order; junction bases with no gene match: 10. Germline V gene lookup returns CDR1 MNHEY and CDR2 SVGAGI. CDR3 residues: CASRWGLAAREQFF. DNA of the CDR3: TGTGCCAGCAGGTGGGGACTAGCAGCTAGGGAGCAGTTCTTC.

Here the CDR3 reads CAVQHGTDTDTQYF. In nucleotides, the CDR3 is TGTGCCGTCCAACACGGGACAGACACAGATACGCAGTATTTT. The gene calls are TRBV10-3 and TRBJ2-3, with TRBD1 matching over 7 bases. The V segment lost 11 bases and the J segment 2 bases; nucleotides outside the gene matches: 10. The CDR3 contains 14 residues. The germline CDR1 and CDR2 sequences are ENHRY and SYGVKD.

The chain couples TRBV7-8 to TRBJ1-1; possibly TRBD1 for D (6 bases). Germline CDR1 and CDR2: SGHVS and FQNEAQ. The length of the CDR3 is 13 residues. V was shortened by 5 bases and J by 4 bases, with 11 bases between the two germline ends. CDR3 sequence reads: CASSEGGATEAFF. The CDR3 DNA reads as TGTGCCAGCAGCGAGGGGGGAGCCACTGAAGCTTTCTTT.

A few counts support this clonotype. The chain uses TRBV6-5 and TRBJ1-2; a possible D gene is TRBD1 (5 bases). Germline V gives CDR1 MNHEY, CDR2 SVGAGI. The length of the CDR3 is 15 residues. The V and J ends lost 2 bases and 2 bases respectively, with 12 bases between them. The CDR3 reads CASSYGTSVNYGYTF. CDR3 coding DNA: TGTGCCAGCAGTTACGGGACCTCGGTAAACTATGGCTACACCTTC.